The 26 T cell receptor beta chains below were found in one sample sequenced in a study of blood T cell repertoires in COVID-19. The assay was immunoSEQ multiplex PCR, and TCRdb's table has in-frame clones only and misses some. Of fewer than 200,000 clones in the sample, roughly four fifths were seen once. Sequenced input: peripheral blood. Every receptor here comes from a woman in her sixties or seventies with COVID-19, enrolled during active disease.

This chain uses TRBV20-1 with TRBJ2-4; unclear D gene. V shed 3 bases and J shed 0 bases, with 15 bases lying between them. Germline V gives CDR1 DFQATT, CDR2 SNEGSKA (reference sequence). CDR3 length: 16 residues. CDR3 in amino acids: CSASLEISLAKNIQYF. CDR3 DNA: TGCAGTGCTAGTCTCGAAATAAGCCTAGCCAAAAACATTCAGTACTTC.

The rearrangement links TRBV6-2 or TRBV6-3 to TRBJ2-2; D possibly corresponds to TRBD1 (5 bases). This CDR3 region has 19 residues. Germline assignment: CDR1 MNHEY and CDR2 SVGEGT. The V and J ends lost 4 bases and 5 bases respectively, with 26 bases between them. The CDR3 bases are TGTGCCAGCAGTTCCCCCCCTGGGGCTACTTTACGATTAACCGGGGAGCTGTTTTTT. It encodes CASSSPPGATLRLTGELFF.

CDR3 coding DNA: TGTGCCAGCAGTTACTCGAGAACTAGCGTACTCAATGAGCAGTTCTTC. Protein: CASSYSRTSVLNEQFF. The rearrangement links TRBV6-2 or TRBV6-3 to TRBJ2-1; the match to TRBD2 covers 7 bases. The CDR3 runs 16 residues. Germline V gives CDR1 MNHEY, CDR2 SVGEGT. V was clipped by 0 bases and J by 6 bases; unmatched bases: 8.

This chain's CDR3 is CASRRLQGANPNSPLHF. CDR3 in DNA: TGTGCCAGCAGACGCCTACAGGGGGCCAACCCCAATTCACCCCTCCACTTT. V usage is TRBV28 and J usage is TRBJ1-6; TRBD1 matches 9 bases. Germline-derived CDR1 and CDR2 are MDHEN and SYDVKM. The length of the CDR3 is 17 residues. V lost 6 bases, J lost 7 bases, and 13 bases stayed unmatched.

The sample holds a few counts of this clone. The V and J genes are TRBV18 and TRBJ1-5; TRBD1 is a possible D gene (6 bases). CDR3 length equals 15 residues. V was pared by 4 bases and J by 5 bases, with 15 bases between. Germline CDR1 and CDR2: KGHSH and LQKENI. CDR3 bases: TGTGCCAGCTCACTCGGACAGACGATCGATCAGCCCCAGCATTTT. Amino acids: CASSLGQTIDQPQHF.

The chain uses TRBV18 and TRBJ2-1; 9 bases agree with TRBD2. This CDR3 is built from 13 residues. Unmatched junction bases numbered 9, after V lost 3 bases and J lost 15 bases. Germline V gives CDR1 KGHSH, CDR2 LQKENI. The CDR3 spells CASSPAGGPGMFF. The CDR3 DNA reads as TGTGCCAGCTCACCCGCGGGAGGGCCAGGGATGTTCTTC.

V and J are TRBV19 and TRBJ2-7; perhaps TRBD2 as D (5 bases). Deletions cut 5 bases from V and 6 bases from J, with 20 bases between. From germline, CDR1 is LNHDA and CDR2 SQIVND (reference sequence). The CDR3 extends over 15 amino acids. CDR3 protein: CASSPRVSGSVEQYF. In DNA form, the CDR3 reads TGTGCCAGTAGTCCTCGCGTCAGCGGCTCGGTCGAGCAGTACTTC.

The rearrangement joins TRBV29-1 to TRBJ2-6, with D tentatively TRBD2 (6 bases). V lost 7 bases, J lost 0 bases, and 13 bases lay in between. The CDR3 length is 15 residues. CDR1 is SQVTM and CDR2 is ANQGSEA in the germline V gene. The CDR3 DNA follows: TGCAGCGCCTCTCGGAGGGTCTCTGGGGCCAACGTCCTGACTTTC. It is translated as CSASRRVSGANVLTF.

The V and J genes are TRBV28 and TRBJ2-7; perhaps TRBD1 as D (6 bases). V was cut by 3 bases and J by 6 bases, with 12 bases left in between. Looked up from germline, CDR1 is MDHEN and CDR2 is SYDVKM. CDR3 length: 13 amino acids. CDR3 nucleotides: TGTGCCAGCAGTTTCACAGGGTATGGCGAGCAGTACTTC. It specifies CASSFTGYGEQYF.

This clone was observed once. Written as DNA, the CDR3 is TGTGCCAGCAGTCCCCCGACAGGTAGGAAAACGGAAAACAATGAGCAGTTCTTC. The encoded protein is CASSPPTGRKTENNEQFF. V usage is TRBV28 and J usage is TRBJ2-1; a weak D match, TRBD1 (6 bases). Germline CDR1 and CDR2: MDHEN and SYDVKM. This CDR3 contains 18 residues. The ends were cut back, 5 bases at V and 5 bases at J, with 25 bases in the middle.

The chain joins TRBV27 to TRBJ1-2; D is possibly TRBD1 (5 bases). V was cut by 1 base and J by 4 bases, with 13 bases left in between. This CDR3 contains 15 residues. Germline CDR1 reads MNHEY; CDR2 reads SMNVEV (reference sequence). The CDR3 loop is CASSLYPRDGYGYTF. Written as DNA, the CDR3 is TGTGCCAGCAGTTTATACCCCAGGGATGGCTATGGCTACACCTTC.

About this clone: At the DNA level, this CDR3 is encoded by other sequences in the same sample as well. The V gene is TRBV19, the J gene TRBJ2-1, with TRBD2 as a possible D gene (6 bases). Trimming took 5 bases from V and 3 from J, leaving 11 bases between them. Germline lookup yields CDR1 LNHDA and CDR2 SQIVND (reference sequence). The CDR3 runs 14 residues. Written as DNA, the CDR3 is TGTGCCAGTAGTTTGGGACTGAACTACAATGAGCAGTTCTTC. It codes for CASSLGLNYNEQFF.

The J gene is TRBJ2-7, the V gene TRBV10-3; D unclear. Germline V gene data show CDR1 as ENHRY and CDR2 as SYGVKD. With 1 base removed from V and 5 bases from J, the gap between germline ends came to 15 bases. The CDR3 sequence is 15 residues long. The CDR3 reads CAISEWKTLNNEQYF. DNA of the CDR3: TGTGCCATCAGTGAGTGGAAGACATTAAATAACGAGCAGTACTTC.

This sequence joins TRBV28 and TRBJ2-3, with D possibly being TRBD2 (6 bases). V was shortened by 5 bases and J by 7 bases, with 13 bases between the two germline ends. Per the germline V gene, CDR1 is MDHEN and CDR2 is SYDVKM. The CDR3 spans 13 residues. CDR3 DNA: TGTGCCAGCAGTCCTGGGACTGAAAATACGCAGTATTTT. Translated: CASSPGTENTQYF.

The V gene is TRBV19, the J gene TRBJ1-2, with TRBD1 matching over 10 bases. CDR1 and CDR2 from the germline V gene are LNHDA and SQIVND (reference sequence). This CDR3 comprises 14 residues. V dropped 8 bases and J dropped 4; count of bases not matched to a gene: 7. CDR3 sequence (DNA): TGTGCCAGTGGACGACAGGGGGCAGGCTATGGCTACACCTTC. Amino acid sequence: CASGRQGAGYGYTF.

The CDR3: CASKNGGQETQYF. The CDR3 nucleotides are TGTGCCAGTAAAAACGGGGGACAAGAGACCCAGTACTTC. J is TRBJ2-5 and V is TRBV19, with D maybe TRBD2 (6 bases). Trimming stripped 7 bases from V and 2 bases from J, with 11 bases between. The germline CDR1 and CDR2 sequences are LNHDA and SQIVND (reference sequence). The CDR3 contains 13 residues.

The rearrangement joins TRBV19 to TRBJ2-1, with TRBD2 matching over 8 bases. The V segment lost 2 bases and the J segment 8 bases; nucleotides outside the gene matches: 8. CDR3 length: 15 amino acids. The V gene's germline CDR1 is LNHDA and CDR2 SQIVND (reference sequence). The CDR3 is CASSITSGRSDEQFF. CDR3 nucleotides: TGTGCCAGTAGTATAACCAGCGGGAGAAGTGATGAGCAGTTCTTC.

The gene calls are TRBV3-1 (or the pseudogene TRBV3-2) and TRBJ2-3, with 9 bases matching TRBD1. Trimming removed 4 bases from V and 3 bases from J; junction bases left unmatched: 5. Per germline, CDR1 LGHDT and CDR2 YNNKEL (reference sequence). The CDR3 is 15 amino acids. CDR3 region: CASSPTGGRTDTQYF. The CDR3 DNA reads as TGTGCCAGCAGCCCGACAGGGGGTCGGACAGATACGCAGTATTTT.

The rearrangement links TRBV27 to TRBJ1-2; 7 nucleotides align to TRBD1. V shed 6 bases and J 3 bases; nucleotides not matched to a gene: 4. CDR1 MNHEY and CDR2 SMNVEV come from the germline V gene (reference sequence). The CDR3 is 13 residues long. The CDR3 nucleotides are TGTGCCAGCAGAGGACAGGCCTACTATGGCTACACCTTC. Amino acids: CASRGQAYYGYTF.

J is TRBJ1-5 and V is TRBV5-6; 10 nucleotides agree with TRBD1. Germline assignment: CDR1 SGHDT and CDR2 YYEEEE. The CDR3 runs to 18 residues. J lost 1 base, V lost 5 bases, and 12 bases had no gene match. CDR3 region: CASSSFRDRGRSNQPQHF. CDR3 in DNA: TGTGCCAGCAGTTCCTTCCGGGACAGGGGCCGGAGCAATCAGCCCCAGCATTTT.

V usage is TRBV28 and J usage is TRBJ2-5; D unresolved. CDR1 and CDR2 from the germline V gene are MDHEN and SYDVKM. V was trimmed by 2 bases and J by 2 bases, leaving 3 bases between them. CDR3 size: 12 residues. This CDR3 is CASSLPQETQYF. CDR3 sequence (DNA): TGTGCCAGCAGTTTACCACAAGAGACCCAGTACTTC.

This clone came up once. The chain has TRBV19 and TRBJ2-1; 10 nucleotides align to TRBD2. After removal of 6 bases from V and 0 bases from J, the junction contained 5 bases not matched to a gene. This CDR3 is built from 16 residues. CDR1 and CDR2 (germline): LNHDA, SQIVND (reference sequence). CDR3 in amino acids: CASRITSGTSYNEQFF. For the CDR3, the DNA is TGTGCCAGTAGAATTACTAGCGGGACCTCCTACAATGAGCAGTTCTTC.

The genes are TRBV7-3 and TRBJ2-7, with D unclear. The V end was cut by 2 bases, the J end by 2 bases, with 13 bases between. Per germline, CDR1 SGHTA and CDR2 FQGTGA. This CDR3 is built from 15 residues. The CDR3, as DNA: TGTGCCAGCAGCTTAGGTTTAGGAGTTCCCTACGAGCAGTACTTC. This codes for CASSLGLGVPYEQYF.

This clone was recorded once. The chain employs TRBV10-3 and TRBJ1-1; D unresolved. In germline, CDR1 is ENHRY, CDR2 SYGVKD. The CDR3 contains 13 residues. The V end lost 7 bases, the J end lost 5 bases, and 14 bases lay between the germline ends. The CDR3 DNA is TGTGCCATCACTTCAAAGGAGGGTACTGAAGCTTTCTTT. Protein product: CAITSKEGTEAFF.

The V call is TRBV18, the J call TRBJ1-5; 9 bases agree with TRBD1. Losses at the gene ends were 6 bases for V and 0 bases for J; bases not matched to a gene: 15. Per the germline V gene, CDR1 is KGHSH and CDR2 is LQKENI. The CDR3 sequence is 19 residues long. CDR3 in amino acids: CASSPTGTGIEDSNQPQHF. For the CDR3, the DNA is TGTGCCAGCTCTCCTACCGGGACAGGGATTGAGGATAGCAATCAGCCCCAGCATTTT.

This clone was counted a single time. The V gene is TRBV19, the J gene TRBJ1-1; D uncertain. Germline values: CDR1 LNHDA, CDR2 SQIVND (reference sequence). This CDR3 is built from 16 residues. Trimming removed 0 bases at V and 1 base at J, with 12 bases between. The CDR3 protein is CASSIDPFRENTEAFF. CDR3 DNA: TGTGCCAGTAGTATAGACCCCTTTCGCGAGAACACTGAAGCTTTCTTT. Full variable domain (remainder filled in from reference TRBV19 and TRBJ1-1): DGGITQSPKYLFRKEGQNVTLSCEQNLNHDAMYWYRQDPGQGLRLIYYSQIVNDFQKGDIAEGYSVSREKKESFPLTVTSAQKNPTAFYLCASSIDPFRENTEAFFGQGTRLTVV.